These 23 T cell receptor beta chains share one sample of origin, sequenced in a study of PD-1 blockade in classical Hodgkin lymphoma. Generated by immunoSEQ multiplex PCR, the TCRdb table keeps only in-frame clones and is missing some. The data contain around 50,000 clones, about 80% of them singletons. Regarding time point: cycle 4 day 1 (C4D1), after five to seven weeks of nivolumab. Every patient relapsed after autologous stem cell transplantation, and brentuximab vedotin exposure varied. The source material was peripheral blood mononuclear cells (PBMCs), sampled before the fourth cycle of nivolumab. The receptors originated from a human donor with classical Hodgkin lymphoma.

The chain uses TRBV5-1 and TRBJ2-5, with TRBD1 identical over 12 bases. This CDR3 contains 15 residues. CDR1 is SGHRS and CDR2 is YFSETQ in the germline V gene. With 4 bases clipped from V and 5 bases from J, the junction kept 6 bases outside the gene matches. The CDR3, as DNA: TGCGCCAGCAGCCTTGGGACAGGGGGCCCGGAGACCCAGTACTTC. As protein: CASSLGTGGPETQYF.

The chain couples TRBV30 to TRBJ1-3; D is undetermined. The length of the CDR3 is 14 residues. Germline V gene lookup returns CDR1 GTSNPN and CDR2 SVGIG (reference sequence). Deletions cut 3 bases from V and 0 bases from J, with 9 bases between. The CDR3 here is CAWSRRLSGNTIYF. CDR3 nucleotide sequence: TGTGCCTGGAGCAGGCGCCTCTCTGGAAACACCATATATTTT.

This chain uses TRBV2 with TRBJ2-7; D is ambiguous. The V end was cut by 5 bases, the J end by 2 bases, with 10 bases between. From germline, CDR1 is SNHLY and CDR2 FYNNEI. The CDR3 has 13 residues. The DNA of the CDR3 is TGTGCCAGCAGTATAGGACGGACCTACGAGCAGTACTTC. Its translation: CASSIGRTYEQYF.

CDR3 nucleotide sequence: TGTGCCAGCAGCTTCCTAGGGGGACTAGCATACGAGCAGTACTTC. Its protein is CASSFLGGLAYEQYF. The chain recombines TRBV7-2 with TRBJ2-7, with TRBD2 identical over 9 bases. CDR1 and CDR2 (germline): SGHTA, FQGNSA. Trimming removed 3 bases from V and 4 bases from J; junction bases left unmatched: 7. CDR3 size: 15 residues.

The rearrangement links TRBV28 to TRBJ1-1, with 7 bases aligning to TRBD1. The CDR3 length is 13 residues. V dropped 4 bases and J dropped 7; count of bases not matched to a gene: 6. Germline V lookup: CDR1 MDHEN, CDR2 SYDVKM. The CDR3 here is CASSSRDSFEAFF. CDR3 coding DNA: TGTGCCAGCAGTTCCCGGGACAGCTTTGAAGCTTTCTTT.

DNA for the CDR3: TGTGCCAGCAGCTCCGGGACTAGCGGAGGTTACAATGAGCAGTTCTTC. It encodes CASSSGTSGGYNEQFF. This chain uses TRBV11-2 with TRBJ2-1, with 11 bases aligning to TRBD2. The V segment lost 4 bases and the J segment 4 bases; nucleotides outside the gene matches: 6. The CDR3 is made up of 16 amino acids. Germline V gene data show CDR1 as SGHAT and CDR2 as FQNNGV.

The chain carries TRBV19 and TRBJ2-2; tentatively, D is TRBD2 (6 bases). Per the germline V gene, CDR1 is LNHDA and CDR2 is SQIVND (reference sequence). CDR3 size: 15 residues. Trimming took 7 bases from V and 7 from J, leaving 19 bases between them. CDR3 sequence: CASTTGLLRGGELFF. The CDR3 region has the DNA TGTGCCAGTACCACGGGACTTTTACGCGGCGGGGAGCTGTTTTTT.

CDR3 sequence (DNA): TGTGCCAGTAGTATGTCAGCGGGAGCCGGGGAGCTGTTTTTT. Protein: CASSMSAGAGELFF. The chain carries TRBV19 and TRBJ2-2; 8 bases agree with TRBD2. Germline CDR1 is LNHDA and CDR2 is SQIVND (reference sequence). This CDR3 has 14 residues. V was clipped by 3 bases and J by 6 bases; unmatched bases: 3.

The DNA of the CDR3 is TGTGCCAGCAGATTCCTAGGACAGGGGAAAAGCGAGCAGTACTTC. It is translated as CASRFLGQGKSEQYF. The chain is built from TRBV2 and TRBJ2-7; the match to TRBD1 covers 9 bases. V gave up 6 bases and J gave up 6 bases; unmatched junction bases: 12. Germline V gives CDR1 SNHLY, CDR2 FYNNEI. This CDR3 is 15 amino acids long. Filled out from reference TRBV2 and TRBJ2-7, the complete variable domain reads EPEVTQTPSHQVTQMGQEVILRCVPISNHLYFYWYRQILGQKVEFLVSFYNNEISEKSEIFDDQFSVERPDGSNFTLKIRSTKLEDSAMYFCASRFLGQGKSEQYFGPGTRLTVT.

On this clone itself: Germline is not matched at one junction end, which may reflect a read error. V gene TRBV7-7 combines with J gene TRBJ1-1; D unresolved. The CDR3 contains 19 residues. The V gene's germline CDR1 is SSHAT and CDR2 FNYEAQ (reference sequence). The CDR3 loop is CASSPTREWASYRAAEAFF. CDR3 sequence (DNA): TGTGCTAGCAGCCCGACCCGTGAATGGGCCAGTTACCGGGCTGCTGAAGCTTTCTTT.

This clone was observed once. The V call is TRBV5-5, the J call TRBJ1-5; no reliable D call. Germline V gene lookup returns CDR1 SGHKS and CDR2 YYEKEE (reference sequence). The CDR3 is 14 residues long. V lost 2 bases and J 5 bases, leaving 11 bases between the germline ends. DNA for the CDR3: TGTGCCAGCAGCTTAGTACAGAACGATCAGCCCCAGCATTTT. It translates to CASSLVQNDQPQHF. The full variable domain, with the rest looked up from reference TRBV5-5 and TRBJ1-5, is DAGVTQSPTHLIKTRGQQVTLRCSPISGHKSVSWYQQVLGQGPQFIFQYYEKEERGRGNFPDRFSARQFPNYSSELNVNALLLGDSALYLCASSLVQNDQPQHFGDGTRLSIL.

V is TRBV5-1 and J is TRBJ2-5; D not certain. The CDR3 length is 15 residues. Germline V gene lookup returns CDR1 SGHRS and CDR2 YFSETQ. Trimming shortened V by 7 bases and J by 1 base, and 17 bases separated the two germline ends. DNA of the CDR3: TGCGCCAGCCGAGACACCCCTCAAGTCCAAGAGACCCAGTACTTC. Amino acid sequence: CASRDTPQVQETQYF.

The chain carries TRBV29-1 and TRBJ2-1; D unresolved. The CDR3 has 15 residues. Trimming stripped 4 bases from V and 0 bases from J, with 13 bases between. Per germline, CDR1 SQVTM and CDR2 ANQGSEA. The CDR3 spells CSVGGFESSYNEQFF. CDR3 nucleotides: TGCAGCGTTGGGGGATTTGAGAGCTCCTACAATGAGCAGTTCTTC.

V and J are TRBV7-3 and TRBJ1-2, with D unclear. Germline CDR1 is SGHTA and CDR2 is FQGTGA. The CDR3 runs to 16 residues. Deletions cut 2 bases from V and 7 bases from J, with 20 bases between. DNA of the CDR3: TGTGCCAGCAGCTTAGCCACAGCATGGACGGAGGGTGGCTACACCTTC. Its protein is CASSLATAWTEGGYTF.

V gene TRBV15 combines with J gene TRBJ2-7, with TRBD1 matching over 7 bases. Germline V lookup: CDR1 LNHNV, CDR2 YYDKDF (reference sequence). CDR3 length: 13 amino acids. After removal of 2 bases from V and 7 bases from J, the junction contained 5 bases not matched to a gene. CDR3 coding DNA: TGTGCCACCAGCAGAAAGTTACAGGGGGAGCAGTACTTC. Its protein is CATSRKLQGEQYF.

The genes are TRBV28 and TRBJ1-4; D not resolved. V was clipped by 7 bases and J by 10 bases, with 10 bases between them. The V gene's germline CDR1 is MDHEN and CDR2 SYDVKM. The CDR3 spans 11 residues. This CDR3 is CASMEDGKLFF. The DNA for the CDR3 is TGTGCCAGCATGGAAGATGGAAAACTGTTTTTT.

The chain recombines TRBV2 with TRBJ2-1; D remains unclear. V was clipped by 6 bases and J by 12 bases, with 18 bases between them. From germline, CDR1 is SNHLY and CDR2 FYNNEI. The CDR3 totals 13 residues. The CDR3 region is CASRIDSSSGQFF. CDR3 DNA sequence: TGTGCCAGCAGAATTGACTCCTCCTCGGGGCAGTTCTTC.

The chain links TRBV18 to TRBJ2-7, with D possibly being TRBD1 (6 bases). The CDR3 extends over 15 amino acids. The V and J ends lost 0 bases and 6 bases respectively, with 15 bases between them. The germline V gene encodes CDR1 KGHSH and CDR2 LQKENI. The CDR3 DNA sequence: TGTGCCAGCTCACCACCGAACAGGGTTGAAGGCGAGCAGTACTTC. Its protein product is CASSPPNRVEGEQYF.

The rearrangement links TRBV28 to TRBJ2-3; tentative D call: TRBD2 (6 bases). The CDR3 is made up of 17 amino acids. V lost 6 bases, J lost 5 bases, and 24 bases lay in between. Germline assignment: CDR1 MDHEN and CDR2 SYDVKM. CDR3 DNA sequence: TGTGCCAGCAGCAAATATGGCGGGGCAGGATGGGGAGATACGCAGTATTTT. This sequence encodes CASSKYGGAGWGDTQYF. The whole variable domain, filled in from reference TRBV28 and TRBJ2-3, reads DVKVTQSSRYLVKRTGEKVFLECVQDMDHENMFWYRQDPGLGLRLIYFSYDVKMKEKGDIPEGYSVSREKKERFSLILESASTNQTSMYLCASSKYGGAGWGDTQYFGPGTRLTVL.

A remark on this clone: This specimen includes other DNA sequences encoding the same CDR3. This chain links TRBV9 with TRBJ2-3; TRBD2 agrees at 10 bases. Germline CDR1 is SGDLS and CDR2 is YYNGEE. Unmatched junction bases numbered 4, after V lost 4 bases and J lost 2 bases. CDR3 length equals 15 residues. The DNA of the CDR3 is TGTGCCAGCAGCCTAGGACTAGCGGCCACAGATACGCAGTATTTT. Translation: CASSLGLAATDTQYF.

CDR3 residues: CASSATEKLGYTF. CDR3 coding DNA: TGTGCCAGCAGTGCGACAGAGAAGTTAGGCTACACCTTC. The rearrangement links TRBV25-1 to TRBJ1-2, with a weak D call TRBD1 (5 bases). V was pared by 4 bases and J by 8 bases, with 14 bases between. This CDR3 has 13 amino acids. Per the germline V gene, CDR1 is MGHDK and CDR2 is SYGVNS.

J is TRBJ2-2 and V is TRBV2, with 10 nucleotides matching TRBD2. Germline CDR1 and CDR2: SNHLY and FYNNEI. The CDR3 spans 14 residues. After removal of 7 bases from V and 6 bases from J, the junction contained 5 bases not matched to a gene. This chain's CDR3 is CASNPGTSAGELFF. The DNA of the CDR3 is TGTGCCAGCAACCCCGGGACTAGCGCCGGGGAGCTGTTTTTT.

This chain connects TRBV10-3 to TRBJ2-7, with D perhaps TRBD2 (5 bases). The CDR3 is made up of 13 amino acids. V lost 10 bases and J lost 0, with 13 bases in between. Germline V gene lookup returns CDR1 ENHRY and CDR2 SYGVKD. CDR3 in DNA: TGTGCCACCGCGGGCAGGACCTCCTACGAGCAGTACTTC. Translating it yields CATAGRTSYEQYF.